One sample yielded the 31 T cell receptor beta chains listed below, sequenced in a study. TCRdb recomputed calls from the 5' RACE reads with MiXCR, one row per CDR3 protein. The sample has 55,000 to 70,000 distinct CDR3 sequences, 25% to 30% seen once. The sequenced material came from tumor-infiltrating memory CD4+ T cells sorted from the breast tumor. This sample's subset: memory CD4+ T cells, CD4+CD45RO+CD25-. The receptors were sampled from a female donor with breast cancer.

The chain couples TRBV4-3 to TRBJ2-1, with D possibly called TRBD1 or TRBD2 (5 bases each). Germline CDR1 LGHNA, CDR2 YSLEER. The V gene lost 2 bases and the J gene lost 5 bases, with 16 bases spanning the gap. CDR3 size: 16 residues. The DNA for the CDR3 is TGCGCCAGCAGCCAATTAAGCCCCGAGGGACACAATGAGCAGTTCTTC. Its protein is CASSQLSPEGHNEQFF.

This clonotype was recorded at least ten times. V usage is TRBV7-2 and J usage is TRBJ1-2; D not certain. V lost 5 bases and J lost 2, with 15 bases in between. Germline V gene sequence: CDR1 SGHTA, CDR2 FQGNSA. CDR3 length: 15 amino acids. The CDR3 DNA reads as TGTGCCAGCAGCGGTTACACCGAAGTAAACTATGGCTACACCTTC. Translated, it gives CASSGYTEVNYGYTF.

This clonotype was detected only a few times. This sequence joins TRBV29-1 and TRBJ1-2; D ambiguous. The CDR3 length is 14 residues. Germline V lookup: CDR1 SQVTM, CDR2 ANQGSEA. Deletions cut 0 bases from V and 4 bases from J, with 12 bases between. The CDR3 DNA reads as TGCAGCGTTGAAGAGGACGAGGGTATCTATGGCTACACCTTC. Its translation is CSVEEDEGIYGYTF.

This chain connects TRBV20-1 to TRBJ2-7; D might be TRBD2 (5 bases). The V end lost 6 bases, the J end lost 4 bases, and 10 bases lay between the germline ends. Germline CDR1 and CDR2: DFQATT and SNEGSKA (reference sequence). This CDR3 contains 11 residues. The CDR3 loop is CSAQGGYEQYF. For the CDR3, the DNA is TGCAGTGCCCAAGGCGGGTACGAGCAGTACTTC.

This sequence joins TRBV5-6 and TRBJ1-2, with 7 bases fitting TRBD1. Germline trimming cut 3 bases from V and 3 bases from J; bases unmatched to any gene: 8. The CDR3 is 15 amino acids. CDR1 SGHDT and CDR2 YYEEEE come from the germline V gene. CDR3 region: CASSSPSGTDYGYTF. In DNA, the CDR3 is TGTGCCAGCAGCTCCCCTTCGGGGACAGACTATGGCTACACCTTC.

The CDR3 coding sequence is TGTGCCACCAGTGACCCAAGCGGGAGGAGTGGAGATACGCAGTATTTT. Protein sequence: CATSDPSGRSGDTQYF. The chain uses TRBV24-1 and TRBJ2-3, with 9 bases fitting TRBD2. With 4 bases clipped from V and 5 bases from J, the junction kept 9 bases outside the gene matches. The CDR3 length is 16 residues. Germline V gene sequence: CDR1 KGHDR, CDR2 SFDVKD.

The chain uses TRBV3-1 and TRBJ2-3; no definite D call. The V and J ends lost 1 base and 0 bases respectively, with 5 bases between them. In germline, CDR1 is LGHDT, CDR2 YNNKEL (reference sequence). The CDR3 runs to 14 residues. The CDR3 loop is CASSQVTSTDTQYF. CDR3 nucleotide sequence: TGTGCCAGCAGCCAAGTAACTAGCACAGATACGCAGTATTTT.

This sequence joins TRBV20-1 and TRBJ2-2, with D tentatively TRBD1 (5 bases). The length of the CDR3 is 15 residues. Trimming took 0 bases from V and 7 from J, leaving 15 bases between them. Germline V gives CDR1 DFQATT, CDR2 SNEGSKA (reference sequence). This CDR3 is CSARDPGKQNGELFF. The CDR3 nucleotides read TGCAGTGCTAGAGATCCAGGGAAGCAAAACGGGGAGCTGTTTTTT.

The gene calls are TRBV19 and TRBJ1-1; no firm D call. The V end was cut by 2 bases, the J end by 6 bases, with 7 bases between. The CDR3 spans 12 residues. The germline gives CDR1 LNHDA, CDR2 SQIVND (reference sequence). The CDR3 loop reads CASSILGAEAFF. The CDR3 coding sequence is TGTGCCAGTAGTATACTCGGCGCTGAAGCTTTCTTT.

This rearrangement joins TRBV7-3 to TRBJ1-1; D unresolved. Trimming cost V 6 bases and J 3 bases, with 11 bases left between them. The CDR3 is 13 amino acids. Per the germline V gene, CDR1 is SGHTA and CDR2 is FQGTGA. The CDR3 nucleotides read TGTGCCAGCAGGACGGACCCGGACACTGAAGCTTTCTTT. This gives the protein CASRTDPDTEAFF.

This clonotype appeared a few times. The chain uses TRBV9 and TRBJ1-3, with unresolved D. Germline CDR1 SGDLS, CDR2 YYNGEE. CDR3 length: 14 residues. V was clipped by 0 bases and J by 2 bases, with 6 bases between them. The CDR3 region has the DNA TGTGCCAGCAGCGTAGGGGGAACTGGAAACACCATATATTTT. Its protein is CASSVGGTGNTIYF.

This sequence joins TRBV9 and TRBJ1-1, with 9 bases aligning to TRBD1. The CDR3 length is 16 residues. V trimming: 7 bases; J trimming: 3 bases; junction bases outside the gene matches: 13. Germline lookup yields CDR1 SGDLS and CDR2 YYNGEE. CDR3 sequence reads: CASSKTGGGGHTEAFF. In DNA form, the CDR3 reads TGTGCCAGCTCAAAAACAGGGGGCGGTGGGCACACTGAAGCTTTCTTT. The variable domain in full, with the rest retrieved from reference TRBV9 and TRBJ1-1, is DSGVTQTPKHLITATGQRVTLRCSPRSGDLSVYWYQQSLDQGLQFLIQYYNGEERAKGNILERFSAQQFPDLHSELNLSSLELGDSALYFCASSKTGGGGHTEAFFGQGTRLTVV.

The CDR3 DNA follows: TGCGCCAGCAGCCAAGATCGCAGGCATACGCAGTATTTT. Translated: CASSQDRRHTQYF. The genes are TRBV4-3 and TRBJ2-3, with D unresolved. This CDR3 spans 13 amino acids. Trimming stripped 0 bases from V and 7 bases from J, with 8 bases between. CDR1 is LGHNA and CDR2 is YSLEER in the germline V gene.

This clonotype was detected ten times or more. This chain links TRBV4-2 with TRBJ2-7; D is undetermined. CDR1 is LGHNA and CDR2 is YNFKEQ in the germline V gene. There are 13 residues in the CDR3. Between the trimmed V and J ends, which lost 6 bases and 0 bases, there was a span of 9 bases. CDR3 protein: CASRGVSSYEQYF. Here the CDR3 DNA reads TGTGCCAGCAGGGGCGTTAGCTCCTACGAGCAGTACTTC.

A note on this clonotype: As the CDR3 is not closed by the conserved phenylalanine or tryptophan, this likely results from a read error. The chain recombines TRBV12-3 or TRBV12-4 with TRBJ2-1, with a weak D call TRBD1 (6 bases). There are 14 residues in the CDR3. With 11 bases removed from V and 12 bases from J, the gap between germline ends came to 26 bases. For the CDR3, the DNA is TGTGCCTGCTTACAGGGAGCCGCGGTCGGGTCGCAGTTCGTC. This encodes CACLQGAAVGSQFV.

This clonotype is medium-sized (0.01 to 0.1%). This sequence joins TRBV5-1 and TRBJ1-1; maybe TRBD1 (5 bases). Deletions cut 1 base from V and 7 bases from J, with 11 bases between. The CDR3 length is 13 residues. Germline CDR1 is SGHRS and CDR2 is YFSETQ. The CDR3 DNA is TGCGCCAGCAGCTTGTACCAGGGTTATGAAGCTTTCTTT. Translating gives CASSLYQGYEAFF.

The genes are TRBV28 and TRBJ2-4; D not resolved. CDR1 and CDR2 from the germline V gene are MDHEN and SYDVKM. The length of the CDR3 is 12 residues. The germline V and J ends were trimmed by 9 bases and 2 bases, with 8 bases remaining between them. The DNA of the CDR3 is TGTGCCAGTATCGGACCCAAAAACATTCAGTACTTC. Translated, it gives CASIGPKNIQYF.

This chain uses TRBV5-1 with TRBJ1-3, with D unclear. The CDR3 is 14 amino acids. V was pared by 0 bases and J by 4 bases, with 8 bases between. The V gene's germline CDR1 is SGHRS and CDR2 YFSETQ. The CDR3 here is CASSLASPGNTIYF. For the CDR3, the DNA is TGCGCCAGCAGCTTGGCCTCCCCCGGAAACACCATATATTTT.

This clonotype was recorded at least ten times. This sequence joins TRBV7-2 and TRBJ2-5; a possible D gene is TRBD2 (7 bases). V gave up 5 bases and J gave up 1 base, with 17 bases separating them. The CDR3 length is 16 residues. Per germline, CDR1 SGHTA and CDR2 FQGNSA. CDR3 nucleotides: TGTGCCAGCAGCCGGAAGGGGGGAGGGCTCCAAGAGACCCAGTACTTC. Amino acids: CASSRKGGGLQETQYF.

The rearrangement links TRBV7-2 to TRBJ1-1; D gene unclear. Germline CDR1 is SGHTA and CDR2 is FQGNSA. The V and J ends lost 1 base and 1 base respectively, with 10 bases between them. This CDR3 comprises 15 residues. The CDR3 nucleotides are TGTGCCAGCAGCTTAGATCTTGGAGGGAACACTGAAGCTTTCTTT. It is translated as CASSLDLGGNTEAFF.

The chain carries TRBV12-3 or TRBV12-4 and TRBJ1-5; 7 bases are shared with TRBD1. CDR3 length equals 15 residues. J was trimmed by 2 bases and V by 4 bases; bases with no gene match: 5. CDR3 loop: CASSSGQSRNQPQHF. The CDR3 DNA reads as TGTGCCAGCAGTTCGGGACAGTCCCGCAATCAGCCCCAGCATTTT.

Concerning this clonotype: Just one base apart from a much larger clone, this may be a read error. The J gene is TRBJ1-1, the V gene TRBV7-2; D unresolved. CDR1 and CDR2 (germline): SGHTA, FQGNSA. CDR3 length: 13 residues. In nucleotides, the CDR3 is TGTGCCAGCAGCTTAGTCGGAGGAGATGAAGCTTGCTTT. It encodes CASSLVGGDEACF.

This clonotype was counted only a few times. This chain links TRBV3-1 with TRBJ2-7; 9 positions match TRBD1. CDR1 and CDR2 (germline): LGHDT, YNNKEL (reference sequence). V was pared by 2 bases and J by 5 bases, with 7 bases of the junction left unmatched. This CDR3 is 15 amino acids long. The CDR3 spells CASSQPGQGIHEQYF. The CDR3 DNA follows: TGTGCCAGCAGCCAACCGGGACAGGGAATACACGAGCAGTACTTC.

The chain joins TRBV4-1 to TRBJ2-7; unclear D gene. The CDR3 extends over 14 amino acids. Trimming removed 6 bases at V and 0 bases at J, with 12 bases between. CDR1 and CDR2 from the germline V gene are MGHRA and YSYEKL. CDR3 sequence (DNA): TGCGCCAGCAGATCAGATACTCGCTCCTACGAGCAGTACTTC. The encoded protein is CASRSDTRSYEQYF.

The sample holds a few counts of this clonotype. The J gene is TRBJ2-1, the V gene TRBV24-1, with 12 bases that match TRBD1. This CDR3 comprises 15 residues. CDR1 and CDR2 (germline): KGHDR, SFDVKD. V was pared by 4 bases and J by 10 bases, with 7 bases of the junction left unmatched. DNA for the CDR3: TGTGCCACCAGTGAACAAGGGACAGGGGGCAAGGAGCAGTTCTTC. Translating it yields CATSEQGTGGKEQFF.

As concerns this clonotype: Possible read error: a much larger clone is one base away. The V and J genes are TRBV5-1 and TRBJ2-3; tentatively, D is TRBD2 (6 bases). The V gene lost 9 bases and the J gene lost 0 bases, with 14 bases spanning the gap. There are 14 residues in the CDR3. The germline V gene has CDR1 SGHRS and CDR2 YFSETQ. CDR3: CANRGGPSTDTQYF. CDR3 nucleotide sequence: TGCGCCAACCGTGGAGGGCCTAGCACAGATACGCAGTATTTT.

The V gene is TRBV29-1, the J gene TRBJ1-5; D ambiguous. The CDR3 spans 14 residues. CDR1 SQVTM and CDR2 ANQGSEA come from the germline V gene. Trimming removed 2 bases at V and 8 bases at J, with 16 bases between. CDR3 coding DNA: TGCAGCGTTGAAATCAGCCCCGTTGGGGAGCCCCAGCATTTT. This translates into CSVEISPVGEPQHF.

This clonotype was detected a few times. The chain links TRBV6-5 to TRBJ1-1; maybe TRBD1 (5 bases). Looked up from germline, CDR1 is MNHEY and CDR2 is SVGAGI. The V gene lost 0 bases and the J gene lost 14 bases, with 25 bases spanning the gap. The CDR3 is made up of 16 amino acids. This CDR3 reads CASSYSMDGRGGACFF. In DNA, the CDR3 is TGTGCCAGCAGTTACTCGATGGATGGACGAGGAGGGGCGTGCTTCTTT.

The V gene is TRBV6-6, the J gene TRBJ2-6; tentative D call: TRBD2 (6 bases). Germline values: CDR1 MNHNY, CDR2 SVGAGI (reference sequence). The CDR3 loop spans 17 amino acids. Deletions cut 6 bases from V and 2 bases from J, with 17 bases between. CDR3 sequence reads: CASRKPEREAGANVLTF. The CDR3 DNA follows: TGTGCCAGCAGAAAACCAGAAAGGGAGGCTGGGGCCAACGTCCTGACTTTC.

The chain carries TRBV7-9 and TRBJ1-1; a weak D match, TRBD1 (6 bases). The germline CDR1 and CDR2 sequences are SEHNR and FQNEAQ (reference sequence). The V end lost 7 bases, the J end lost 5 bases, and 17 bases lay between the germline ends. The CDR3 consists of 14 residues. The CDR3: CASIPITGRTEAFF. The CDR3 region has the DNA TGTGCCAGCATCCCTATAACAGGGAGAACTGAAGCTTTCTTT.

The chain couples TRBV28 to TRBJ1-3, with 8 positions matching TRBD1. With V trimmed by 9 bases and J by 2 bases, 9 bases remained unmatched. The CDR3 has 15 amino acids. CDR1 is MDHEN, CDR2 SYDVKM, per germline. The chain's CDR3 is CASRSQGDAGNTIYF. DNA of the CDR3: TGTGCCAGTAGGTCACAGGGGGACGCTGGAAACACCATATATTTT.